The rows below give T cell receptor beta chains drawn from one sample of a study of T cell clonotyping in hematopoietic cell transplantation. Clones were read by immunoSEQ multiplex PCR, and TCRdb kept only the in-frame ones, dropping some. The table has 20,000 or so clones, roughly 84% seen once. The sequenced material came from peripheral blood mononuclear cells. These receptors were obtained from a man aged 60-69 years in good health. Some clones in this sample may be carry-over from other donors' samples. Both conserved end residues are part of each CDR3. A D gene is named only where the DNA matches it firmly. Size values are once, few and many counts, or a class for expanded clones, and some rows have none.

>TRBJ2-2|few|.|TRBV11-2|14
TGTGCCAGCAGCTGGTCCCCTAACACCGGGGAGCTGTTTTTT
CASSWSPNTGELFF
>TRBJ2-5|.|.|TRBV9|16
TGTGCCAGCAGCGTAGGGGCGAGGGCGTCACAAGAGACCCAGTACTTC
CASSVGARASQETQYF
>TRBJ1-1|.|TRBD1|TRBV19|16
TGTGCCAGTAGTTCATCGCCGGACAGGCGGTTGGCTGAAGCTTTCTTT
CASSSSPDRRLAEAFF
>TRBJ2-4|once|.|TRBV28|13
TGTGCCAGCAGTTGGCCCGGCAAAAACATTCAGTACTTC
CASSWPGKNIQYF
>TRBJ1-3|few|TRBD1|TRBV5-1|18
TGCGCCAGCAGCTTGGATCGCAGGACAGGGGCAGCTGGAAACACCATATATTTT
CASSLDRRTGAAGNTIYF
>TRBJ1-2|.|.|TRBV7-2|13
TGTGCCAGCAGCTTGGGACCGGAGGATGGCTACACCTTC
CASSLGPEDGYTF
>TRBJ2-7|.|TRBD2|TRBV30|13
TGTGCCTGGAGCGGGGGGAACCACTACGAGCAGTACTTC
CAWSGGNHYEQYF
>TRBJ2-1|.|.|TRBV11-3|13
TGTGCCAGCAGCTGGACTCGTCCCAATGAGCAGTTCTTC
CASSWTRPNEQFF
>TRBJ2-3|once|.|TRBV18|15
TGTGCCAGCTCAGCGCTTCTAGCGCCTAAAGATACGCAGTATTTT
CASSALLAPKDTQYF
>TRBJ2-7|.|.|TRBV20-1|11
TGCAGTGCTGCTCTCGGCTACGAGCAGTACTTC
CSAALGYEQYF
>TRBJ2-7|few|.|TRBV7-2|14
TGTGCCAGCAGCTTAGCTCTAGTATCGGGCGAGCAGTACTTC
CASSLALVSGEQYF
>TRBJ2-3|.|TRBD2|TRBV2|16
TGTGCCAGCAGTTTAGCGGGGGGCCGATTCACAGATACGCAGTATTTT
CASSLAGGRFTDTQYF
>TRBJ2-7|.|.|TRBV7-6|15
TGTGCCAGCAGCTCGCTACCGGGACTCTACTACGAGCAGTACTTC
CASSSLPGLYYEQYF
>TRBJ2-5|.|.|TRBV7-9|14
TGTGCCAGCAGCCCCCAGGGATTCCAAGAGACCCAGTACTTC
CASSPQGFQETQYF
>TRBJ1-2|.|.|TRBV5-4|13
TGTGCCAGCAGCTCCATCCGGAACTATGGCTACACCTTC
CASSSIRNYGYTF
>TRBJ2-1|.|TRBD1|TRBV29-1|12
TGCAGCGTCCTGACAGGGGGTCTTGAGCAGTTCTTC
CSVLTGGLEQFF
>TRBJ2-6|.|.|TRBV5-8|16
TGTGCCAGCAGCTCGGACATCACCTGGGGGGCCAACGTCCTGACTTTC
CASSSDITWGANVLTF
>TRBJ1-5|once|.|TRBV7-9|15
TGTGCCAGCAGCTTAGGGGGTGCGGGCAATCAGCCCCAGCATTTT
CASSLGGAGNQPQHF
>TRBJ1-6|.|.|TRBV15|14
TGTGCCACCAGCAGAGAGGGGGGAGATTCACCCCTCCACTTT
CATSREGGDSPLHF
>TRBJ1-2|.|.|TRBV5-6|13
TGTGCCAGCAGCTTGTGGGGGGAGAATGGCTACACCTTC
CASSLWGENGYTF
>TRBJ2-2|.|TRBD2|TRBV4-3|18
TGCGCCAGCAGCCAAGACGGGGCGAAGAGCGGGAGCACCGGGGAGCTGTTTTTT
CASSQDGAKSGSTGELFF
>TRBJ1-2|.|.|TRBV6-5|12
TGTGCCTCCAAGAGGGCAGATTATGGCTACACCTTC
CASKRADYGYTF
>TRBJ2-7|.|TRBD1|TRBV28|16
TGTGCCAGCAGCCGCGAAGTAGGACAGGGCCACTACGAGCAGTACTTC
CASSREVGQGHYEQYF
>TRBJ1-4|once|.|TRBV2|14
TGTGCCAGTTTTATCCCCGGTCTTAATGAAAAACTGTTTTTT
CASFIPGLNEKLFF
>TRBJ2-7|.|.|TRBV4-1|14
TGCGCCAGCAGCCAAACACCGAGGGCGGGCGAGCAGTACTTC
CASSQTPRAGEQYF
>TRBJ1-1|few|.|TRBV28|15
TGTGCCAGCAGTTTATTCAGGGTAAGAGGCACTGAAGCTTTCTTT
CASSLFRVRGTEAFF
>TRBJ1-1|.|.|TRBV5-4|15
TGTGCCAGCAGCTTCGGTCCCAGCCCGAACACTGAAGCTTTCTTT
CASSFGPSPNTEAFF
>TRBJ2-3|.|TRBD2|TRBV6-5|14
TGTGCCAGCAGGGGACTAGCGGTCCGGGATACGCAGTATTTT
CASRGLAVRDTQYF
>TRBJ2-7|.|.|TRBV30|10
TGTGCCAGTGGGTCCTACGAGCAGTACTTC
CASGSYEQYF
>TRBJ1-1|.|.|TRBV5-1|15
TGCGCCAGCAGTAACGGGGGTTTGGGACTCACTGAAGCTTTCTTT
CASSNGGLGLTEAFF
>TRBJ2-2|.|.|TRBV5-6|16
TGTGCCAGCAGCTTGGGAGGGAATCGGGGCACCGGGGAGCTGTTTTTT
CASSLGGNRGTGELFF
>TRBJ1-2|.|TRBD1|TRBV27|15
TGTGCCAGCAGTTTTAGGACAGGGCGGGGCTATGGCTACACCTTC
CASSFRTGRGYGYTF
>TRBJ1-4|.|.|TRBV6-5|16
TGTGCCAGCAGTTCGTTAGTCGGGGCCACTAATGAAAAACTGTTTTTT
CASSSLVGATNEKLFF
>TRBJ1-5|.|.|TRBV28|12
TGTGCCAGCAGTTTATCTAACAGGGTCGGGCATTTT
CASSLSNRVGHF
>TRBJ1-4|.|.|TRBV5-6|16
TGTGCCAGCAGCGGCGCTACAGGAGGCCTACAGGAAAAACTGTTTTTT
CASSGATGGLQEKLFF
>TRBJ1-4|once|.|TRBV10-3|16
TGTGCCATCAGTGAGCCGGGGACCAATGGGTATGAAAAACTGTTTTTT
CAISEPGTNGYEKLFF
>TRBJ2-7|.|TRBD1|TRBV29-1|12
TGCAGCGTACTCGGGACAGCCTACGAGCAGTACTTC
CSVLGTAYEQYF
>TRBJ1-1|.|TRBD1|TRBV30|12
TGTGCCTGGAGCGCGACAGGGGTACTCGCTTTCTTT
CAWSATGVLAFF
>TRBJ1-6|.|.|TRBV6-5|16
TGTGCCAGCAGTTACTCGAGGGCTCAAAATAATTCACCCCTCCACTTT
CASSYSRAQNNSPLHF
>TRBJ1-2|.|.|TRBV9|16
TGTGCCAGCAGCGCCGACATTGGCGGGGAGGGCTATGGCTACACCTTC
CASSADIGGEGYGYTF
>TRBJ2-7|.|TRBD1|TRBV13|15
TGTGCCAGCAGCTTTACCGGGACAGGGACCTACGAGCAGTACTTC
CASSFTGTGTYEQYF
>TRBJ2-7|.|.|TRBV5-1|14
TGCGCCAGCAGCCTGGGGGCAGTTTCCTACGAGCAGTACTTC
CASSLGAVSYEQYF
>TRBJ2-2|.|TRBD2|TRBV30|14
TGTGCCTGGAGTAGCGGGAGGTACACCGGGGAGCTGTTTTTT
CAWSSGRYTGELFF
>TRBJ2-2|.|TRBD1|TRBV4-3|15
TGCGCCAGCCGCGCCGGACAGGGTTTCACCGGGGAGCTGTTTTTT
CASRAGQGFTGELFF
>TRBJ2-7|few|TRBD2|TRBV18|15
TGTGCCAGCTCACCACCACTAGCGGCCTCCTACGAGCAGTACTTC
CASSPPLAASYEQYF